This T cell receptor (beta chain) was identified in a study of identical twins. In the case of this clonotype: The antigen remains unidentified.

Findings and limits, study-wide: Clonotypes of the beta chain that were abundant in cord blood carried fewer insertions (memory repertoires showed none). The study based its conclusions on cross-sectional statistical analysis and did not follow the same donors. Out-of-frame sharing of TCR alpha in monozygotic twins was underestimated by models. It was possible that invariant MAIT and iNKT cells partly confounded the zero-insertion analyses.

The CDR3 spans 17 residues. The V gene end was trimmed by 2 bases and the J gene end by 3 bases; junction bases not matched to a gene: 11. CDR1 is MNHEY and CDR2 is SVGEGT in the germline V gene. TCRdb re-called the 5' RACE reads with MiXCR, one entry per CDR3 protein. The sample holds 450,000 or so distinct CDR3 sequences, about 14% seen once. These sequences were also reported in another study, on yellow fever vaccine responses in identical twins.

Sample: CD4+ T cells sorted from blood. This clonotype was sampled from a woman between 18 and 29 years old in good health. This sequence joins TRBV6-2 or TRBV6-3 and TRBJ2-3, with TRBD2 identical over 7 bases. CDR3 coding DNA: TGTGCCAGCAGTTACCATAAAGAGCGGGACCGAACAGATACGCAGTATTTT. Translating gives CASSYHKERDRTDTQYF.